The T cell receptor (beta chain) described here comes from a study of shared clonotypes between healthy human individuals. Clones were sequenced by immunoSEQ multiplex PCR, and TCRdb holds only the in-frame ones, with some missing. The sample carries hundreds of thousands of clones, approximately 79% recorded once. The germline gives CDR1 MGHRA, CDR2 YSYEKL. The V and J ends lost 3 bases and 6 bases, in that order; junction bases with no gene match: 6. This CDR3 is built from 15 residues. Source material: memory CD4+ T cells sorted from blood. As to subset: CD45RA-negative fraction. The origin of this receptor is a woman younger than 45 in good health. The chain couples TRBV4-1 to TRBJ2-2; TRBD2 matches at 8 bases. Here the CDR3 DNA reads TGCGCCAGCAGCCAGCTCGAACTAGCGGCCGGGGAGCTGTTTTTT. Encoded protein: CASSQLELAAGELFF.